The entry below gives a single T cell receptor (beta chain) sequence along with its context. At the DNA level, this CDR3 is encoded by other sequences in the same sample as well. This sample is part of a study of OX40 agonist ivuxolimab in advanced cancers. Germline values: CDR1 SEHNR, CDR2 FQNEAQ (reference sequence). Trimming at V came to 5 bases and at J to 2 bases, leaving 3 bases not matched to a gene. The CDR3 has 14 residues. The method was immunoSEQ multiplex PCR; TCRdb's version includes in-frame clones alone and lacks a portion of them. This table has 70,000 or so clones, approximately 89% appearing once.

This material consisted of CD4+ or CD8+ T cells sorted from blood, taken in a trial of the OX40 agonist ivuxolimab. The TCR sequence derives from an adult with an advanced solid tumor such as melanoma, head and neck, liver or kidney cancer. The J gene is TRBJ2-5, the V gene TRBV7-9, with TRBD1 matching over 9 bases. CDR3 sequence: CASSLDRGQETQYF. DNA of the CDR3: TGTGCCAGCAGCCTGGACAGGGGACAAGAGACCCAGTACTTC.